A selection of T cell receptor beta chains follows, all from one sample in a study of molecular identifiers for immune sequencing clone quantification. TCRdb passed the PCR reads through MiXCR, listing each CDR3 protein once. The sample yields about 640,000 distinct CDR3 sequences, about 20% seen once. The sample taken for sequencing was naive CD8+ T cells from blood, with Jurkat cell RNA spiked in. The source of these receptors is a human donor in good health. Some libraries in this study had Jurkat cell RNA spiked in. Each CDR3 is given with its conserved first and last residue. Fields, in order: clone size, V gene, D gene, J gene, CDR3 protein, CDR3 DNA. A D gene is named only where the DNA matches it firmly. The size entry is marked missing in some rows and otherwise reads once, few, many or a size class.

size: few
V: TRBV20-1
D: TRBD2
J: TRBJ2-7
CDR3: CSARLAGEHEQYF
DNA: TGCAGTGCTAGACTAGCGGGGGAACACGAGCAGTACTTC

size: -
V: TRBV27
D: -
J: TRBJ2-7
CDR3: CASSLTPRGYSYEQYF
DNA: TGTGCCAGCAGTTTAACCCCCAGGGGTTACTCCTACGAGCAGTACTTC

size: few
V: TRBV27
D: -
J: TRBJ1-3
CDR3: CASSLGGSGNAIYF
DNA: TGTGCCAGCAGTCTAGGAGGTTCTGGAAACGCCATATATTTT

size: many
V: TRBV12-3/TRBV12-4
D: -
J: TRBJ2-1
CDR3: CASSPAGVEQFF
DNA: TGTGCCAGCAGCCCGGCCGGGGTTGAGCAGTTCTTC

size: many
V: TRBV7-2
D: -
J: TRBJ1-2
CDR3: CASSLGGRNYGYTF
DNA: TGTGCCAGCAGCTTAGGGGGACGCAACTATGGCTACACCTTC

size: many
V: TRBV19
D: -
J: TRBJ2-3
CDR3: CASSPSRGELSTDTQYF
DNA: TGTGCCAGTAGCCCCTCGAGAGGGGAGCTCAGCACAGATACGCAGTATTTT

size: many
V: TRBV5-4
D: -
J: TRBJ2-7
CDR3: CASSLELAPYEQYF
DNA: TGTGCCAGCAGCCTGGAGTTGGCCCCCTACGAGCAGTACTTC

size: -
V: TRBV29-1
D: -
J: TRBJ1-1
CDR3: CSVVMGVAAAFF
DNA: TGCAGCGTTGTAATGGGCGTGGCTGCAGCTTTCTTT

size: few
V: TRBV4-3
D: TRBD2
J: TRBJ2-1
CDR3: CASSQDGLAGGGEQFF
DNA: TGCGCCAGCAGCCAAGACGGGCTAGCGGGAGGCGGAGAGCAGTTCTTC

size: many
V: TRBV5-1
D: -
J: TRBJ2-5
CDR3: CASSLGTVAQETQYF
DNA: TGCGCCAGCAGCTTGGGGACAGTAGCTCAAGAGACCCAGTACTTC

size: many
V: TRBV6-5
D: -
J: TRBJ2-7
CDR3: CASSSGGTTYEQYF
DNA: TGTGCCAGCAGTTCGGGGGGCACTACCTACGAGCAGTACTTC

size: few
V: TRBV11-2
D: -
J: TRBJ2-1
CDR3: CASSSLWSGTPNNEQFF
DNA: TGTGCCAGCAGCTCGTTGTGGTCCGGGACCCCGAACAATGAGCAGTTCTTC

size: few
V: TRBV27
D: -
J: TRBJ2-5
CDR3: CASSLIGTAGETQYF
DNA: TGTGCCAGCAGTTTAATCGGGACAGCGGGGGAGACCCAGTACTTC

size: -
V: TRBV5-3
D: -
J: TRBJ2-7
CDR3: CASGLDTPTEQYF
DNA: TGCGCCAGCGGCTTGGATACTCCAACCGAGCAGTACTTC